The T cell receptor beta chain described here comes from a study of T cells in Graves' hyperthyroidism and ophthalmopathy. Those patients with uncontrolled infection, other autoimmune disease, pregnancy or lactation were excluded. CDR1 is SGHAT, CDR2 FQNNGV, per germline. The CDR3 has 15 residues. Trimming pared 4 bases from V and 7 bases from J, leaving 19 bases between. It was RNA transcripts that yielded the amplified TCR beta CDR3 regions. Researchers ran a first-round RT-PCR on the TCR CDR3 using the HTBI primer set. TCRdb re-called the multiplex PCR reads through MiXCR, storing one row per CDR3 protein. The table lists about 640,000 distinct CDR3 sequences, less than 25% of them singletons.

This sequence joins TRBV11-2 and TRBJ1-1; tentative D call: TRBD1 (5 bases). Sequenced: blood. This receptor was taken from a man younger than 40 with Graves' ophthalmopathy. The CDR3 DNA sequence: TGTGCCAGCAGCTCAAGGGACGGGGGGTTGGATGAAGCTTTCTTT. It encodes CASSSRDGGLDEAFF.